This T cell receptor (beta chain) comes out of a study of CD8+ T cells in alopecia areata. The CDR3 covers 15 residues. V was pared by 2 bases and J by 5 bases, with 15 bases between. Germline V gene lookup returns CDR1 MDHEN and CDR2 SYDVKM. This clone has only one observation. Sequencing relied on a cDNA template that was reverse transcribed from extracted RNA. TCRdb keeps only in-frame clones here, not all; method: immunoSEQ multiplex PCR. The sample comprises 140,000 to 150,000 clones, around 50% of which are singletons, and approximately 6.6% rests with the top ten. The sample taken for sequencing was CD4+ T cells sorted from blood. V is TRBV28 and J is TRBJ2-5; tentative D call: TRBD1 (6 bases). The receptor was derived from a human donor with alopecia areata. The CDR3 here is CASSLAGQGTETQYF. The DNA for the CDR3 is TGTGCCAGCAGTTTAGCAGGGCAGGGGACGGAGACCCAGTACTTC.